This T cell receptor (beta chain) derives from a study of cytomegalovirus exposure and HLA in healthy donors listed by TCRdb under 2017. Describing the broader study: In an earlier analysis of roughly 590 of the donors, less than 350 Gb of sequence data and 100 million or so unique TCR beta sequences from roughly 200 million T cells were reported. In a later genetic analysis, genome-wide SNP genotypes for about three fifths of the roughly 670 donors were used, and that subset was treated as a discovery cohort. Because of strong linkage in the cohort, roughly five DR-DQ haplotypes were treated as single units for association and clustering. Donor age, sex, ethnicity and CMV serostatus were compiled together with the repertoire data. In addition to the first cohort of roughly 670 subjects, a separate validation cohort of 100 to 150 different subjects was used. The study aimed to test whether cataloging public T cell receptors could reveal signatures of past pathogen exposure. All discovery cohort repertoires had been generated on a single sequencing platform. HLA typing included class I and class II loci at four-digit resolution. Roughly 300 gigabases of sequencing data and some 85 million unique TCR sequences were included in an early release covering roughly 600 HLA-typed donors. Of the roughly 430 genotyped donors, over 65% fell in the genetic ancestry cluster associated with self-reported Caucasian donors. To predict cytomegalovirus infection status, the study combined high-throughput TCR immunosequencing, statistical association of individual TCRs with disease status, and machine learning. The T cell repertoires of several hundred subjects were profiled by immunosequencing and related to cytomegalovirus serostatus. The later analysis used no new phenotypic data to find candidate immune exposures, relying instead on TCR beta sequences and their occurrence across donors. Typing coverage differed by locus: A, B, C, DRB1 and DQB1 were typed in roughly 629-630 donors, DQA1 in 522, DPA1 in approximately 600, and DPB1 in 472. A later analysis re-examined previously published TCR beta repertoires from 600 to 700 donors and added high-resolution HLA genotyping to investigate patterns of TCR occurrence. Across approximately 400 genotyped donors of the cohort, an average of approximately 240,000 unique TCR beta nucleotide sequences per donor were sequenced, and around 20% of those sequences were non-productive. An earlier analysis of about 620 of the donors applied high-throughput TCR beta sequencing to assess whether each TCR beta V gene segment acted as functional or pseudogenic. Here is what the overall study found, with its caveats: In a later analysis, around 17,000 TCR beta sequences were associated with specific HLA alleles at a false discovery rate of 0.05. The cohort was sequenced for TCR beta chains only, and without alpha or paired-chain data the features that could be detected were limited. Presence/absence analyses assumed roughly uniform sequencing depth across donors, an assumption that may not hold. Immune exposure information for the cohort was limited to CMV serostatus. The study listed 150 to 200 TCR beta chains as associated with cytomegalovirus. Several of the top co-occurrence clusters appeared to be linked to parvovirus B19, influenza, CMV and Epstein-Barr virus, according to a later analysis. A further reported finding was that TCR beta sequences accurately predicted the HLA-A and HLA-B alleles for most subjects in the first cohort. Correlated functional status among segregating V segments might be attributable to linkage disequilibrium, but an unknown experimental factor could not be ruled out. According to a later genetic analysis, donors in an Asian-associated ancestry cluster had fewer N-insertions in productive TCRs than the approximately 710-donor mean. According to the authors, the approach could potentially be generalized to other disease states and immunological phenotypes. A later genetic analysis associated a missense DCLRE1C variant with V-gene and J-gene trimming of TCR beta chains, and an independent cohort replicated the association. The sequencing pipeline was judged likely to have produced a cluster of highly shared sequence variants as a technical artifact. Cytomegalovirus status was reported to be diagnosed by the classifier with high specificity and sensitivity in both the original and validation cohorts. Roughly 15 rarely observed V segments, including chromosome 9 orphons, were excluded from the earlier analysis of about 610 of the donors because counts were too low. A later analysis found that TCR association rates varied across HLA loci, with DRB1 alleles showing the most associated TCRs and HLA-C alleles the fewest. The 87-base-pair reads could not distinguish some IMGT-functional V segments, including TRBV6-2 and TRBV6-3, so those segments were excluded. Assigning TCR associations to individual alleles was difficult when HLA alleles, especially DR and DQ, strongly co-occurred. Three of the identified cytomegalovirus-associated TCR beta chains were confirmed in vitro to be specific for cytomegalovirus antigens. Most TCR sequences were observed very rarely across donors, whereas some public TCRs were present in many individuals. An earlier analysis of approximately 500 of the donors showed that most TCR beta V segments appeared in productive rearrangements either about 87% or about 30% of the time, which broadly matched IMGT annotations. HLA typing was unavailable for some donors at each locus, so association tests used only the typed subset. In a later analysis, HLA-associated TCR beta chains were found to be more clonally expanded and to have lower generation probabilities than equally common non-associated chains. A later analysis found that most CMV-associated TCR beta chains appeared HLA-restricted, with HLA associations seemingly driven largely by CMV exposure.

As regards this clone: Its antigen has not been determined. The record has no base qualities; no much larger clone is one base away.

In total, 500 to 700 healthy bone marrow donors made up the cohort. At the time of sampling, all cohort members were nominally healthy, though unrecorded immune exposures were likely present. The donor tested CMV seronegative, placing the donor among the approximately 400 seronegative members of the cohort. Every donor gave a peripheral blood sample, and the peripheral blood mononuclear cells from that sample were used for TCR beta sequencing. Genomic DNA extraction from the blood cell samples was performed with the Qiagen DNeasy Blood Extraction Kit. The CDR3, cysteine through phenylalanine, is 12 amino acids long. Here the CDR3 DNA is all that survives: 36 bases in frame from base 1. The trim is 4 bases for V and 8 bases for J, with a gap of 9 bases between the germline ends. The germline V gene (reference sequence) yields SEHNR for CDR1 and FQNEAQ for CDR2. Libraries were made using the immunoSEQ multiplex PCR assay. For the multiplex PCR, a mixture combining 60 forward primers for TCR Vbeta segments and 13 reverse primers for TCR Jbeta segments was used. The CDR3 region of rearranged TCR beta genes was amplified from genomic DNA with a multiplex PCR assay. The amplified TCR beta libraries were sequenced on the Illumina HiSeq System as 87-base-pair reads. The authors processed their data as follows. Across the 500 to 750 repertoires, a later analysis counted roughly 77 million unique TCR beta chains, 9.5 million to 13 million of which were shared by at least two donors. To remove PCR and sequencing errors, raw reads were error-corrected and collapsed into unique sequences using a nearest-neighbor algorithm that merged closely related sequences. To assign V, D and J gene segments, CDR3 sequences were aligned to IMGT reference sequences. For a sequence to be retained, at least a six-nucleotide match to both a V gene segment and a J gene segment was required. A rearrangement counted as productive if the CDR3 had no stop codons and remained in frame with V and J, and every other rearrangement counted as non-productive. Following IMGT convention, CDR3 was defined as the stretch from the second conserved V-encoded cysteine up to the conserved J-encoded phenylalanine. In an earlier analysis of around 600 of the donors, sequences lacking an unambiguous match to a single V gene segment were excluded. An earlier analysis of several hundred of the donors called V segments functional above 56.7% productive rearrangements and segregating when the between-donor standard deviation exceeded 5%. A statistical classification framework was built to diagnose cytomegalovirus status from the catalog of TCR beta chain sequences. In a later analysis, TCR nucleotide sequences were compared against IMGT/GENE-DB human TR gene sequences so that V and J genes could be assigned. The TCRdist pipeline was used in a later analysis to assign CDR3 sequences and most-parsimonious VDJ recombination scenarios. In a later analysis, each TCR beta chain was defined by its CDR3 amino acid sequence together with its V-gene family, and reads lacking a unique V-gene family were excluded. As a way to deal with suspected cross-contamination and a sequencing artifact, a later analysis dropped hundreds of nucleotide sequences that were highly shared and had low generation probability. In a later analysis, a clonal expansion index for each public chain was calculated from normalized within-repertoire ranks of inferred template counts. Generation probabilities in a later analysis came from a VDJ recombination model fitted to out-of-frame rearrangements, and those results were checked against IGoR. Hypergeometric tests were used in a later analysis to score TCR-TCR, TCR-HLA and TCR-CMV co-occurrence, with a repertoire-size bias correction applied to the TCR pairs. False discovery rates were estimated in a later analysis by permuting HLA or CMV assignments 20 times. A later analysis grouped co-occurring TCRs with DBSCAN, adding TCRdist sequence similarity when clustering within HLA-allele-positive subsets. Co-occurrence clustering excluded repertoires with fewer than 30,000 or more than 120,000 public chains, plus five with anomalous nucleotide sharing. This immuneACCESS table, as held by TCRdb, lists in-frame sequences with V and J called but not all clones. Of the missing ones, under half trace to an unresolved V gene in checked studies; the others have no known cause. V, J and clone size are those of that table, while D and trimming were read from the DNA. The sample data list approximately 170,000 clones, and approximately 81% of these were observed just once. The ten most abundant clones make up 1% of the sample.

What was sequenced was PBMCs. The sequence is built from TRBV7-9 and TRBJ2-1; a tentative D match to TRBD1 spans 5 bases. The receptor comes from a boy aged 2 to 10 in good health and CMV-seronegative. CDR3 region: CASSWTRDEQFF. The DNA reads TGTGCCAGCAGCTGGACCAGGGATGAGCAGTTCTTC.